One sample yielded the 9 T cell receptor beta chains listed below, sequenced in a study of blood T cell repertoires in COVID-19. Sequencing used immunoSEQ multiplex PCR; TCRdb keeps in-frame clones, though not all of them. The table has some 200,000 clones, roughly four fifths seen once. Sample: peripheral blood. The receptor set was obtained from a woman in her thirties or forties with acute or convalescent COVID-19.

The J gene is TRBJ1-5, the V gene TRBV27; a weak D match, TRBD1 (6 bases). Germline CDR1 reads MNHEY; CDR2 reads SMNVEV (reference sequence). The CDR3 contains 14 residues. V was trimmed by 5 bases and J by 6 bases, leaving 14 bases between them. DNA of the CDR3: TGTGCCAGCAGTACCACACAGGGAGTTCAGCCCCAGCATTTT. Its protein is CASSTTQGVQPQHF.

The chain links TRBV7-2 to TRBJ2-7; 7 nucleotides agree with TRBD2. The CDR3 totals 14 residues. Germline CDR1 and CDR2: SGHTA and FQGNSA. J gave up 9 bases and V 6 bases, and 14 bases lay outside the gene matches. Written as DNA, the CDR3 is TGTGCCAGCAGAAAAGGGGCAATGGCGGGGGTGCAGTACTTC. Its protein is CASRKGAMAGVQYF.

V gene TRBV4-1 combines with J gene TRBJ2-1; D is uncertain. V was cut by 0 bases and J by 5 bases, with 17 bases left in between. Germline values: CDR1 MGHRA, CDR2 YSYEKL. The CDR3 runs 17 residues. The CDR3 bases are TGCGCCAGCAGCCAAGATCGTGGCAGAAATCCCCACAATGAGCAGTTCTTC. Amino acid sequence: CASSQDRGRNPHNEQFF.

The chain couples TRBV9 to TRBJ1-1, with 7 bases identical to TRBD1. V dropped 0 bases and J dropped 7; count of bases not matched to a gene: 9. CDR3 size: 15 residues. Germline-derived CDR1 and CDR2 are SGDLS and YYNGEE. CDR3 sequence (DNA): TGTGCCAGCAGCGTAGGCCGCACAACAGGGGATGAAGCTTTCTTT. It translates to CASSVGRTTGDEAFF.

V is TRBV24-1 and J is TRBJ2-1, with TRBD1 identical over 10 bases. The CDR3 is 16 residues long. Germline V CDR1 and CDR2: KGHDR, SFDVKD. Trimming cost V 7 bases and J 7 bases; bases outside gene matches: 12. This chain's CDR3 is CATSPGPGQGKNEQFF. CDR3 DNA: TGTGCCACCAGCCCCGGGCCGGGACAGGGGAAGAATGAGCAGTTCTTC.

The rearrangement uses TRBV5-1 and TRBJ2-7; tentative D call: TRBD2 (5 bases). The V and J ends lost 4 bases and 1 base respectively, with 9 bases between them. CDR1 is SGHRS, CDR2 YFSETQ, per germline. The CDR3 contains 13 residues. The CDR3 region has the DNA TGCGCCAGCAGCCCGGGATTGTCCTACGAGCAGTACTTC. Translation gives CASSPGLSYEQYF.

This chain connects TRBV10-3 to TRBJ1-2, with 9 nucleotides matching TRBD1. The ends lost 10 bases at V and 5 bases at J; junction bases unmatched: 17. The CDR3 has 16 residues. The germline gives CDR1 ENHRY, CDR2 SYGVKD. This CDR3 reads CATSGDRVRGGYGYTF. The CDR3 DNA reads as TGTGCCACCTCCGGGGACAGGGTCCGAGGGGGGTATGGCTACACCTTC.

The chain links TRBV28 to TRBJ2-5; D may be TRBD2 (5 bases). The CDR3 loop spans 13 amino acids. Germline V lookup: CDR1 MDHEN, CDR2 SYDVKM. V lost 3 bases to trimming and J lost 1 base, with 6 bases between them. The CDR3 loop reads CASSFEGQETQYF. CDR3 DNA: TGTGCCAGCAGTTTTGAGGGCCAAGAGACCCAGTACTTC.

This clone was seen only a few times. This sequence joins TRBV10-3 and TRBJ2-2; 7 positions match TRBD1. The trim removed 6 bases at V and 1 base at J, leaving 5 bases unmatched. CDR1 and CDR2 (germline): ENHRY, SYGVKD. The CDR3 consists of 15 residues. The CDR3 region is CAISGTVENTGELFF. CDR3 sequence (DNA): TGTGCCATCAGCGGGACAGTTGAGAACACCGGGGAGCTGTTTTTT.